The 8 T cell receptor beta chains given below trace back to one sample, sequenced in a study of cytomegalovirus exposure and HLA in healthy donors. Primers for the PCR totalled 60 Vbeta and 13 Jbeta. This table comes from immunoSEQ multiplex PCR, and its TCRdb copy is limited to in-frame clones, with some not included. Of some 140,000 clones in the sample, about 80% were seen once. The specimen was PBMCs. These receptors all stem from a man aged 25 to 45 in good health and CMV-seropositive.

The V call is TRBV5-1, the J call TRBJ2-2, with 7 bases matching TRBD1. CDR3 length: 16 residues. Germline V gene sequence: CDR1 SGHRS, CDR2 YFSETQ. V shed 5 bases and J 0 bases; nucleotides not matched to a gene: 7. The CDR3 is CASRKTGYSNTGELFF. DNA for the CDR3: TGCGCCAGCAGAAAGACAGGGTATTCGAACACCGGGGAGCTGTTTTTT.

The chain combines TRBV7-2 with TRBJ2-3, with 10 bases aligning to TRBD2. V shed 6 bases, J shed 6 bases, and the junction held 12 bases outside the gene matches. Germline V gene sequence: CDR1 SGHTA, CDR2 FQGNSA. There are 16 residues in the CDR3. CDR3 sequence: CASSGGLAGVLDTQYF. CDR3 sequence (DNA): TGTGCCAGCAGTGGGGGTCTAGCGGGAGTGTTGGATACGCAGTATTTT.

V and J are TRBV4-2 and TRBJ2-3; 7 bases line up with TRBD2. This CDR3 spans 15 amino acids. The V segment lost 1 base and the J segment 5 bases; nucleotides outside the gene matches: 6. The germline CDR1 and CDR2 sequences are LGHNA and YNFKEQ. The CDR3 here is CASSQVGGRRDTQYF. DNA of the CDR3: TGTGCCAGCAGCCAAGTTGGCGGGAGAAGAGATACGCAGTATTTT.

V gene TRBV28 combines with J gene TRBJ2-7, with TRBD1 matching 7 bases. Germline lookup yields CDR1 MDHEN and CDR2 SYDVKM. After removal of 3 bases from V and 2 bases from J, the junction contained 10 bases not matched to a gene. The length of the CDR3 is 16 residues. CDR3 residues: CASSFLSGTDPYEQYF. The CDR3 bases are TGTGCCAGCAGTTTCCTATCCGGGACAGACCCCTACGAGCAGTACTTC.

The chain couples TRBV7-9 to TRBJ2-7; 12 bases align to TRBD2. Trimming took 4 bases from V and 5 from J; bases not matched to a gene: 9. Germline CDR1 and CDR2: SEHNR and FQNEAQ (reference sequence). The CDR3 covers 16 residues. The CDR3 DNA reads TGTGCCAGCAGCTACTCTAGCGGGAGGGCCGACGACGAGCAGTACTTC. This translates into CASSYSSGRADDEQYF.

This clone was found a few times. This chain joins TRBV7-9 and TRBJ1-2; TRBD1 matches 7 bases. V shed 1 base, J shed 4 bases, and the junction held 3 bases outside the gene matches. Germline V gene data show CDR1 as SEHNR and CDR2 as FQNEAQ (reference sequence). This CDR3 comprises 14 residues. CDR3 nucleotide sequence: TGTGCCAGCAGCTTAGAGACAGGGTTCTATGGCTACACCTTC. This codes for CASSLETGFYGYTF.

V usage is TRBV27 and J usage is TRBJ2-5, with D unresolved. This CDR3 comprises 14 residues. The germline V gene has CDR1 MNHEY and CDR2 SMNVEV (reference sequence). V was trimmed by 6 bases and J by 12 bases, leaving 23 bases between them. The CDR3 here is CASSLGIQTRPEYF. In DNA form, the CDR3 reads TGTGCCAGCAGCCTCGGCATCCAGACACGACCCGAGTACTTC.

The J gene is TRBJ1-2, the V gene TRBV28; perhaps TRBD1 as D (5 bases). The germline V and J ends were trimmed by 6 bases and 8 bases, with 16 bases remaining between them. CDR1 is MDHEN, CDR2 SYDVKM, per germline. The CDR3 has 13 amino acids. DNA for the CDR3: TGTGCCAGCAGGGTCGGGGGGGTCTCGGGCTACACCTTC. This translates into CASRVGGVSGYTF.